This is a list of T cell receptor beta chains from one sample in a study of graft-versus-host responses after intestinal transplantation. Profiled with immunoSEQ multiplex PCR; TCRdb holds only in-frame clones, not every one. The sample has more than 95,000 clones, roughly 84% seen once. For these TCRs, the target antigens are not known. The sample consisted of unstimulated CD4+ T cells sorted from spleen or lymph node cells, taken before intestinal transplant. The receptors were gathered from a human donor who received an intestinal transplant. The CDR3 runs from the conserved cysteine through the conserved F or W. A D gene is named only where the DNA matches it firmly. Clone size is stated in some rows and not others, as once, few, many or a class when expanded.

v_call: TRBV6-5; d_call: .; j_call: TRBJ2-7; clone_size: .; cdr3_nt: TGTGCCAGCAGCCAGGACCCTCAGCATTACTACGAGCAGTACTTC; cdr3_aa: CASSQDPQHYYEQYF
v_call: TRBV5-1; d_call: .; j_call: TRBJ1-3; clone_size: .; cdr3_nt: TGCGCCAGCAGCTTGGAGGACCCGGACTCTGGAAACACCATATATTTT; cdr3_aa: CASSLEDPDSGNTIYF
v_call: TRBV6-1; d_call: TRBD2; j_call: TRBJ2-7; clone_size: .; cdr3_nt: TGTGCCAGCAGTTCTCTAGCGGGAGACTCCTACGAGCAGTACTTC; cdr3_aa: CASSSLAGDSYEQYF
v_call: TRBV4-1; d_call: .; j_call: TRBJ2-7; clone_size: once; cdr3_nt: TGCGCCAGCAGCCAAGTAAAACAGGCCTCCTACGAGCAGTACTTC; cdr3_aa: CASSQVKQASYEQYF
v_call: TRBV5-1; d_call: TRBD1; j_call: TRBJ1-1; clone_size: .; cdr3_nt: TGCGCCAGCAGCTTGGGACAGGGGTCTTTGAACACTGAAGCTTTCTTT; cdr3_aa: CASSLGQGSLNTEAFF
v_call: TRBV6-1; d_call: .; j_call: TRBJ1-1; clone_size: .; cdr3_nt: TGTGCCAGCAGTGAGGCCGTGAACACTGAAGCTTTCTTT; cdr3_aa: CASSEAVNTEAFF
v_call: TRBV30; d_call: TRBD2; j_call: TRBJ2-1; clone_size: .; cdr3_nt: TGTGCCTGGATGGAAGCAGCGGGGGAAGCTCAGTTCTTC; cdr3_aa: CAWMEAAGEAQFF
v_call: TRBV6-1; d_call: .; j_call: TRBJ1-1; clone_size: .; cdr3_nt: TGTGCCAGTAGTGTCTATACGACACCGAACACTGAAGCTTTCTTT; cdr3_aa: CASSVYTTPNTEAFF
v_call: TRBV5-1; d_call: .; j_call: TRBJ2-1; clone_size: .; cdr3_nt: TGCGCCAGCAGCTTGGTGGTAGCGGAGTACGGTAATGAGCAGTTCTTC; cdr3_aa: CASSLVVAEYGNEQFF
v_call: TRBV5-1; d_call: TRBD2; j_call: TRBJ2-7; clone_size: .; cdr3_nt: TGCGCCAGCAAACCCTCTAGCGGGAGAAGCGGCTACGAGCAGTACTTC; cdr3_aa: CASKPSSGRSGYEQYF
v_call: TRBV7-9; d_call: TRBD1; j_call: TRBJ2-1; clone_size: .; cdr3_nt: TGTGCCACCCCGGGACAGGGGGCTTGGAATGAGCAGTTCTTC; cdr3_aa: CATPGQGAWNEQFF
v_call: TRBV29-1; d_call: TRBD1; j_call: TRBJ2-7; clone_size: few; cdr3_nt: TGCAGCGCCAACGGACAGGGTGTACTCTCCTACGAGCAGTACTTC; cdr3_aa: CSANGQGVLSYEQYF
v_call: TRBV5-1; d_call: .; j_call: TRBJ2-2; clone_size: .; cdr3_nt: TGCGCCAGCAGCTTGCCCAGGGCGAACACCGGGGAGCTGTTTTTT; cdr3_aa: CASSLPRANTGELFF
v_call: TRBV6-1; d_call: .; j_call: TRBJ1-6; clone_size: .; cdr3_nt: TGTGCCAGCAGTCACGGGCGGTCCACTAATTCACCCCTCCACTTT; cdr3_aa: CASSHGRSTNSPLHF
v_call: TRBV13; d_call: .; j_call: TRBJ2-7; clone_size: .; cdr3_nt: TGTGCCAGCAGTTTTAATAGGGGCTACGAGCAGTACTTC; cdr3_aa: CASSFNRGYEQYF
v_call: TRBV7-2; d_call: .; j_call: TRBJ2-7; clone_size: .; cdr3_nt: TGTGCCAGCAGCACTAGTACAGGTGTCTCCTACGAGCAGTACTTC; cdr3_aa: CASSTSTGVSYEQYF
v_call: TRBV2; d_call: TRBD1; j_call: TRBJ2-6; clone_size: .; cdr3_nt: TGTGCCAGCACCGTGAGGGGGCTGGGGGCCAACGTCCCGACTTTC; cdr3_aa: CASTVRGLGANVPTF
v_call: TRBV2; d_call: .; j_call: TRBJ2-1; clone_size: .; cdr3_nt: TGTGCCAGCAGTGATGATAGCGGCACTGAGCAGTTCTTC; cdr3_aa: CASSDDSGTEQFF
v_call: TRBV5-1; d_call: .; j_call: TRBJ2-3; clone_size: .; cdr3_nt: TGCGCCAGCAGCTTGGCTGGGCGGAGCACAGATACGCAGTATTTT; cdr3_aa: CASSLAGRSTDTQYF
v_call: TRBV19; d_call: .; j_call: TRBJ2-7; clone_size: once; cdr3_nt: TGTGCCAGTAGTATAGATCGGCGGGCCTACGAGCAGTACTTC; cdr3_aa: CASSIDRRAYEQYF
v_call: TRBV19; d_call: .; j_call: TRBJ2-3; clone_size: .; cdr3_nt: TGTGCCAGTAGCCCGAGGGGTTTTGGTAAAGATACGCAGTATTTT; cdr3_aa: CASSPRGFGKDTQYF
v_call: TRBV10-3; d_call: .; j_call: TRBJ2-2; clone_size: .; cdr3_nt: TGTGCCATCAGTGGATCTGGGGTGTACACCGGGGAGCTGTTTTTT; cdr3_aa: CAISGSGVYTGELFF
v_call: TRBV6-1; d_call: TRBD1; j_call: TRBJ2-7; clone_size: once; cdr3_nt: TGTGCCAGCAGTGAAAGGGACAGCTCCTACGAGCAGTACTTC; cdr3_aa: CASSERDSSYEQYF
v_call: TRBV7-9; d_call: .; j_call: TRBJ1-6; clone_size: .; cdr3_nt: TGTGCCAGCAGCTTAACTAGGGTCGGTCGTTCACCCCTCCACTTT; cdr3_aa: CASSLTRVGRSPLHF
v_call: TRBV6-1; d_call: TRBD2; j_call: TRBJ2-1; clone_size: once; cdr3_nt: TGTGCCAGCAGGGGGACTAGCGGTGAGCAGTTCTTC; cdr3_aa: CASRGTSGEQFF
v_call: TRBV5-1; d_call: .; j_call: TRBJ2-7; clone_size: .; cdr3_nt: TGCGCCAGCAGCTTGGTGGGGGACTACGAGCAGTACTTC; cdr3_aa: CASSLVGDYEQYF
v_call: TRBV10-3; d_call: TRBD1; j_call: TRBJ2-1; clone_size: .; cdr3_nt: TGTGCCATCAAGGGACAGGGGGTCCATGAGCAGTTCTTC; cdr3_aa: CAIKGQGVHEQFF
v_call: TRBV7-6; d_call: TRBD2; j_call: TRBJ2-1; clone_size: .; cdr3_nt: TGTGCCAGCAGCTCCCCCGGGACTAGAGGCAATGAGCAGTTCTTC; cdr3_aa: CASSSPGTRGNEQFF
v_call: TRBV15; d_call: .; j_call: TRBJ2-7; clone_size: .; cdr3_nt: TGTGCCACCAGCAGAGTGGGTTTTTCCTACGAGCAGTACTTC; cdr3_aa: CATSRVGFSYEQYF
v_call: TRBV2; d_call: .; j_call: TRBJ1-2; clone_size: few; cdr3_nt: TGTGCCAGCAGGCGGCGAGATGGCTACACCTTC; cdr3_aa: CASRRRDGYTF
v_call: TRBV19; d_call: .; j_call: TRBJ2-7; clone_size: .; cdr3_nt: TGTGCCAGTAGTATGTGGGGTAGTATCGAGCAGTACTTC; cdr3_aa: CASSMWGSIEQYF
v_call: TRBV7-9; d_call: .; j_call: TRBJ2-1; clone_size: .; cdr3_nt: TGTGCCAGCCGAGGAACTCCAGGGGCTTACAATGAGCAGTTCTTC; cdr3_aa: CASRGTPGAYNEQFF
v_call: TRBV28; d_call: TRBD1; j_call: TRBJ1-2; clone_size: .; cdr3_nt: TGTGCCAGCAGGGTTATTCCCGGGGGACAGGGGGTTTATGGCTACACCTTC; cdr3_aa: CASRVIPGGQGVYGYTF
v_call: TRBV6-6; d_call: TRBD2; j_call: TRBJ2-1; clone_size: .; cdr3_nt: TGTGCCAGCAGTTCACCGGGGGGAGAGCAGTTCTTC; cdr3_aa: CASSSPGGEQFF
v_call: TRBV6-5; d_call: TRBD1; j_call: TRBJ2-7; clone_size: .; cdr3_nt: TGTGCCAGCAGTTACCGGACAGGGACCTACGAGCAGTACTTC; cdr3_aa: CASSYRTGTYEQYF
v_call: TRBV7-2; d_call: .; j_call: TRBJ2-7; clone_size: .; cdr3_nt: TGTGCCAGCAGCTTAGCGGACCAGATGGGTGTGCAGTACTTC; cdr3_aa: CASSLADQMGVQYF
v_call: TRBV27; d_call: TRBD1; j_call: TRBJ2-7; clone_size: .; cdr3_nt: TGTGCCAGCAGTTTATTCCAAAGGGGGCTCCACGAGCAGTACTTC; cdr3_aa: CASSLFQRGLHEQYF
v_call: TRBV7-4; d_call: .; j_call: TRBJ1-5; clone_size: .; cdr3_nt: TGTGCCAGCAGCCAGAATTCGAGAGCGGGCCAGCCCCAGCATTTT; cdr3_aa: CASSQNSRAGQPQHF
v_call: TRBV2; d_call: .; j_call: TRBJ1-1; clone_size: .; cdr3_nt: TGTGCCAGCAGTCGGAGGGACACTGAAGCTTTCTTT; cdr3_aa: CASSRRDTEAFF
v_call: TRBV29-1; d_call: .; j_call: TRBJ2-1; clone_size: once; cdr3_nt: TGCAGCGTTGAAGGGGGGCTTTATTACAATGAGCAGTTCTTC; cdr3_aa: CSVEGGLYYNEQFF
v_call: TRBV5-1; d_call: .; j_call: TRBJ2-5; clone_size: .; cdr3_nt: TGCGCCAGCAGCTTGGGGCCTCAGGGGTTGGGGTCGGCCCAAGAGACCCAGTACTTC; cdr3_aa: CASSLGPQGLGSAQETQYF
v_call: TRBV29-1; d_call: .; j_call: TRBJ2-2; clone_size: .; cdr3_nt: TGCAGCGTTGGGGGACGGGGGTGGACCGGGGAGCTGTTTTTT; cdr3_aa: CSVGGRGWTGELFF
v_call: TRBV5-1; d_call: TRBD1; j_call: TRBJ2-2; clone_size: .; cdr3_nt: TGCGCCAGCAGCTTGAGAGCTCAGGGGGCGGGCACCGGGGAGCTGTTTTTT; cdr3_aa: CASSLRAQGAGTGELFF
v_call: TRBV2; d_call: .; j_call: TRBJ1-2; clone_size: .; cdr3_nt: TGTGCCAGCAGTGTACGGGGGTATGGCTACACCTTC; cdr3_aa: CASSVRGYGYTF
v_call: TRBV21-1; d_call: .; j_call: TRBJ2-5; clone_size: .; cdr3_nt: TGTGCCAGCAGCAAAGCGGAGACCCAGTACTTC; cdr3_aa: CASSKAETQYF
v_call: TRBV5-1; d_call: .; j_call: TRBJ2-3; clone_size: .; cdr3_nt: TGCGCCAGCGCGGATCTCACAGATACGCAGTATTTT; cdr3_aa: CASADLTDTQYF
v_call: TRBV18; d_call: .; j_call: TRBJ1-1; clone_size: .; cdr3_nt: TGTGCCAGCTCACCTATCCAGGGATTCCGCACTGAAGCTTTCTTT; cdr3_aa: CASSPIQGFRTEAFF
v_call: TRBV4-1; d_call: .; j_call: TRBJ1-3; clone_size: .; cdr3_nt: TGCGCCAGCAGCCAAGATCAGGGTGTCAGCCTACAAAGAAACACCATATATTTT; cdr3_aa: CASSQDQGVSLQRNTIYF
v_call: TRBV15; d_call: .; j_call: TRBJ2-2; clone_size: .; cdr3_nt: TGTGCCACTCATTCGGGCGTCACCGGGGAGCTGTTTTTT; cdr3_aa: CATHSGVTGELFF
v_call: TRBV18; d_call: .; j_call: TRBJ1-2; clone_size: .; cdr3_nt: TGTGCCAGCTCACCACCGGTCGTTGGAGGCTACACCTTC; cdr3_aa: CASSPPVVGGYTF
v_call: TRBV11-2; d_call: TRBD1; j_call: TRBJ2-1; clone_size: once; cdr3_nt: TGTGCCAGCAGCTCGGACAGGTACAATGAGCAGTTCTTC; cdr3_aa: CASSSDRYNEQFF
v_call: TRBV6-5; d_call: TRBD2; j_call: TRBJ2-7; clone_size: .; cdr3_nt: TGTGCCAGCAGTTACTTATCTAGCGGGGCTTACGAGCAGTACTTC; cdr3_aa: CASSYLSSGAYEQYF
v_call: TRBV7-3; d_call: .; j_call: TRBJ2-1; clone_size: .; cdr3_nt: TGTGCCAGCAGTCAAATACAGGGTTCCTACAATGAGCAGTTCTTC; cdr3_aa: CASSQIQGSYNEQFF
v_call: TRBV18; d_call: .; j_call: TRBJ1-2; clone_size: .; cdr3_nt: TGTGCCAGCTCATCTCTTGACAGGTTTGGCTACACCTTC; cdr3_aa: CASSSLDRFGYTF
v_call: TRBV5-4; d_call: .; j_call: TRBJ2-2; clone_size: .; cdr3_nt: TGTGCCAGCAGCTTGGACAGGGTTATCACCGGGGAGCTGTTTTTT; cdr3_aa: CASSLDRVITGELFF